A single count supports the clone carrying this T cell receptor (beta chain). The data are from a study of T cell changes during pregnancy in multiple sclerosis. Produced via immunoSEQ multiplex PCR; TCRdb's table is partial and in-frame only. The sample shows some 45,000 clones, roughly 87% of them seen only once. Per germline, CDR1 SGHVS and CDR2 FQNEAQ. The CDR3 loop spans 16 amino acids. Trimming removed 5 bases at V and 0 bases at J, with 13 bases between. The source is a female donor with multiple sclerosis, enrolled in a pregnancy study. The chain carries TRBV7-8 and TRBJ1-4; unclear D gene. Here the sequenced sample was CD4+ T cells from peripheral blood mononuclear cells, taken after pregnancy. CDR3 bases: TGTGCCAGCAGCCGACCCCGGCAGGCAACTAATGAAAAACTGTTTTTT. Encoded protein: CASSRPRQATNEKLFF.